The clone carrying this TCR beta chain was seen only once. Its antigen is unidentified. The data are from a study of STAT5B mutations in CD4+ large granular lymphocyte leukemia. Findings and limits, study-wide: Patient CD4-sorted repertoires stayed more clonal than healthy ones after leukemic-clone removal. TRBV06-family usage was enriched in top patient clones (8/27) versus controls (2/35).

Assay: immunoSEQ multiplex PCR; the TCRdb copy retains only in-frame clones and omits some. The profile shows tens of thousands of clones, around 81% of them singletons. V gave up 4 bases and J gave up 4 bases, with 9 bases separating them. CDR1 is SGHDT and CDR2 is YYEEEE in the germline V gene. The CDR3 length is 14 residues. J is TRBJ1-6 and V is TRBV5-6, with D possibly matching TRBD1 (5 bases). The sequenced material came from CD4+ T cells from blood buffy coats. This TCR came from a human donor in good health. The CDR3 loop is CASSGGRYNSPLHF. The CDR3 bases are TGTGCCAGCAGCGGGGGACGGTATAATTCACCCCTCCACTTT.